This record looks at one T cell receptor beta chain sequence and its context. Libraries were prepared by immunoSEQ multiplex PCR; TCRdb keeps only in-frame clonotypes and omits some of them. The sample lists some 200,000 clones; 85% to 90% were seen once. Germline V gene sequence: CDR1 MDHEN, CDR2 SYDVKM. V gave up 7 bases and J gave up 4 bases, with 13 bases separating them. The CDR3 is made up of 13 amino acids. These data are taken from a study of blood T cell repertoires in COVID-19. V usage is TRBV28 and J usage is TRBJ1-2; D is ambiguous. The sequencing sample was made of peripheral blood. The receptor comes from a woman aged 65 to 85 with COVID-19, enrolled during active disease. The CDR3 reads CASISPGGYGYTF. The CDR3 DNA sequence: TGTGCCAGCATCTCTCCCGGAGGCTATGGCTACACCTTC.